This TCR beta chain is drawn from a study of blood T cell repertoires in COVID-19. This table comes from immunoSEQ multiplex PCR, and its TCRdb copy is limited to in-frame clones, with some not included. The sample includes around 67,000 clones, 88% of them seen just once. CDR3 size: 17 residues. Germline V gene data show CDR1 as SGHNT and CDR2 as YYREEE (reference sequence). The trim removed 3 bases at V and 5 bases at J, leaving 14 bases unmatched. The rearrangement links TRBV5-4 to TRBJ2-3, with TRBD2 matching over 8 bases. This sequence was found in a woman older than 75 with active or convalescent COVID-19. Input material: peripheral blood. The CDR3 coding sequence is TGTGCCAGCAGCTCCGGGGCTCGGGGGGGCCTGGGAGATACGCAGTATTTT. Its protein is CASSSGARGGLGDTQYF.